Each of the 30 T cell receptor beta chains below was sequenced from the same sample in a study of blood T cells in healthy people across ages. Primers used in a second PCR of roughly 6 to 11 cycles were a sample-barcoded 5' primer and a J-beta primer mix. TCRdb used MiXCR to reprocess the 5' RACE reads, holding one entry per CDR3 protein. Seen here are under 1,000,000 distinct CDR3 sequences, roughly 46% observed once, and the top ten hold 18%. The sequencing sample was made of blood. The receptors were sampled from a man aged 80 or over in good health.

The chain links TRBV7-2 to TRBJ2-1; perhaps TRBD2 as D (6 bases). Looked up from germline, CDR1 is SGHTA and CDR2 is FQGNSA. The CDR3 contains 15 residues. Trimming removed 0 bases at V and 7 bases at J, with 13 bases between. CDR3 in amino acids: CASSLALALSNEQFF. The DNA of the CDR3 is TGTGCCAGCAGCTTAGCACTAGCCCTTTCAAATGAGCAGTTCTTC.

In this sample, this clonotype turned up a few times. This chain links TRBV27 with TRBJ2-4; D possibly matches TRBD1 or TRBD2 (6 bases each). V was trimmed by 5 bases and J by 1 base, leaving 15 bases between them. The CDR3 runs to 16 residues. From germline, CDR1 is MNHEY and CDR2 SMNVEV (reference sequence). CDR3 bases: TGTGCCAGCAGTCCTAGGGGGGTTACTGCCAAAAACATTCAGTACTTC. Translating it yields CASSPRGVTAKNIQYF.

This chain connects TRBV11-3 to TRBJ2-5; possibly TRBD2 for D (5 bases). Near its end, the DNA agrees better with TRBJ2-7, so the J call may be wrong. In germline, CDR1 is SGHNT, CDR2 YENEEA. CDR3 size: 14 residues. CDR3 region: CASSLGRGNDEQYF. The CDR3 nucleotides read TGTGCCAGCAGCTTAGGTCGGGGAAACGACGAGCAGTACTTC.

This clonotype was observed at least ten times. The chain employs TRBV20-1 and TRBJ2-7; 7 bases match TRBD2. The germline CDR1 and CDR2 sequences are DFQATT and SNEGSKA (reference sequence). The CDR3 runs 14 residues. V lost 5 bases, J lost 5 bases, and 12 bases stayed unmatched. The CDR3 bases are TGCAGTGCTGAAGAGGCGGGAGAGCGGGACGAGCAGTACTTC. It is translated as CSAEEAGERDEQYF.

The CDR3 region has the DNA TGCAGTGCCTCAACGGACAGGGAAGAGACCCAGTACTTC. It specifies CSASTDREETQYF. The rearrangement links TRBV20-1 to TRBJ2-4; TRBD1 matches at 8 bases. The J call may not be correct, given that the DNA end is closer to TRBJ2-5. In germline, CDR1 is DFQATT, CDR2 SNEGSKA (reference sequence). The CDR3 is 13 amino acids.

The chain has TRBV27 and TRBJ2-1; D possibly corresponds to TRBD2 (7 bases). The ends were cut back, 4 bases at V and 7 bases at J, with 20 bases in the middle. Germline lookup yields CDR1 MNHEY and CDR2 SMNVEV (reference sequence). The CDR3 is made up of 16 amino acids. CDR3 residues: CASSSVGGPGGNEQFF. CDR3 sequence (DNA): TGTGCCAGCAGTTCCGTCGGGGGGCCGGGGGGTAATGAGCAGTTCTTC.

In its sample, this clonotype was seen a few times. This chain uses TRBV20-1 with TRBJ2-1; 8 positions match TRBD2. The CDR3 is 15 residues long. The ends lost 0 bases at V and 7 bases at J; junction bases unmatched: 8. CDR1 and CDR2 (germline): DFQATT, SNEGSKA (reference sequence). CDR3 coding DNA: TGCAGTGCTAGAGATATGCTAGCGGGTGGGAATGAGCAGTTCTTC. This codes for CSARDMLAGGNEQFF.

As to this clonotype: A clone one base away is much larger, so this may be a read error. V and J are TRBV28 and TRBJ2-3; TRBD2 matches at 11 bases. Germline V gene sequence: CDR1 MDHEN, CDR2 SYDVKM. The CDR3 loop spans 19 amino acids. CDR3 amino acids: CASSSRSGRADDETDMQYF. In DNA form, the CDR3 reads TGTGCCAGCAGTTCCCGTAGCGGGAGGGCCGATGATGAGACAGATATGCAGTATTTT.

The chain is built from TRBV11-2 and TRBJ2-1; the D call may be TRBD1 or TRBD2 (5 bases each). Germline CDR1 reads SGHAT; CDR2 reads FQNNGV. The CDR3 contains 15 residues. V dropped 4 bases and J dropped 3 bases, with 13 bases sitting between them. The CDR3 nucleotides are TGTGCCAGCAGCTGGGACGGGGCCCTCTACAATGAGCAGTTCTTC. Protein: CASSWDGALYNEQFF.

The chain uses TRBV4-1 and TRBJ2-1, with TRBD2 matching 10 bases. CDR1 and CDR2 (germline): MGHRA, YSYEKL. The CDR3 consists of 18 residues. Trimming took 0 bases from V and 5 from J; bases not matched to a gene: 10. The CDR3 is CASSQDKTLAGSNNEQFF. The CDR3 DNA follows: TGCGCCAGCAGCCAAGATAAGACACTAGCGGGGTCCAACAATGAGCAGTTCTTC.

This clonotype was seen a few times. V gene TRBV27 combines with J gene TRBJ1-5; no firm D call. From germline, CDR1 is MNHEY and CDR2 SMNVEV (reference sequence). V shed 2 bases and J shed 2 bases, with 10 bases lying between them. The CDR3 runs 15 residues. CDR3 nucleotides: TGTGCCAGCAGTTTACTTTCGGCGGGCAATCAGCCCCAGCATTTT. Protein: CASSLLSAGNQPQHF.

The rearrangement joins TRBV29-1 to TRBJ1-1; D not resolved. Trimming pared 3 bases from V and 2 bases from J, leaving 7 bases between. There are 12 residues in the CDR3. Per germline, CDR1 SQVTM and CDR2 ANQGSEA. The CDR3 spells CSVEWGNTEAFF. The CDR3 nucleotides are TGCAGCGTTGAGTGGGGAAACACTGAAGCTTTCTTT.

A single count supports this clonotype. The V gene is TRBV4-2, the J gene TRBJ2-5; 11 positions match TRBD2. Germline assignment: CDR1 LGHNA and CDR2 YNFKEQ. With 3 bases clipped from V and 4 bases from J, the junction kept 13 bases outside the gene matches. This CDR3 is built from 18 residues. In DNA form, the CDR3 reads TGTGCCAGCAGCCAGGATCTAGCGGGGGGTGCGACGTCAGAGACCCAGTACTTC. Amino acid sequence: CASSQDLAGGATSETQYF.

This clonotype was detected many times. The V gene is TRBV20-1, the J gene TRBJ2-1; the D gene is possibly TRBD2 (6 bases). Germline V gives CDR1 DFQATT, CDR2 SNEGSKA (reference sequence). CDR3 length equals 15 residues. Trimming cost V 6 bases and J 7 bases, with 22 bases left between them. The CDR3 bases are TGCAGTGCGGAACCGGGACTCAAGGTTGCAAATGAGCAGTTCTTC. It encodes CSAEPGLKVANEQFF.

This clonotype occurred many times. The rearrangement links TRBV7-2 to TRBJ2-5; D remains unclear. V gave up 1 base and J gave up 5 bases, with 5 bases separating them. CDR3 length: 12 residues. Germline CDR1 is SGHTA and CDR2 is FQGNSA. DNA of the CDR3: TGTGCCAGCAGCTTAGGGCTGGAGACCCAGTACTTC. It translates to CASSLGLETQYF. The whole variable domain, remainder taken from reference TRBV7-2 and TRBJ2-5, is GAGVSQSPSNKVTEKGKDVELRCDPISGHTALYWYRQSLGQGLEFLIYFQGNSAPDKSGLPSDRFSAERTGGSVSTLTIQRTQQEDSAVYLCASSLGLETQYFGPGTRLLVL.

Regarding this clonotype: A much bigger clone sits one base away, suggesting this may be a read error. The chain uses TRBV29-1 and TRBJ2-5, with 11 bases lining up with TRBD2. The junction had 15 bases not matched to a gene; V was cut back by 7 bases and J by 11 bases. Germline CDR1 is SQVTM and CDR2 is ANQGSEA. The length of the CDR3 is 14 residues. In DNA form, the CDR3 reads TGCAGCGCCTCATTTAGCGGGAGGGCAGGGGAGCAGTACTTC. The encoded protein is CSASFSGRAGEQYF.

The sample holds a few counts of this clonotype. The chain has TRBV11-2 and TRBJ2-6; the D is unclear. The CDR3 length is 14 residues. The germline CDR1 and CDR2 sequences are SGHAT and FQNNGV. With 3 bases removed from V and 2 bases from J, the gap between germline ends came to 5 bases. CDR3 residues: CASSFLTGANVLTF. In nucleotides, the CDR3 is TGTGCCAGCAGCTTCTTGACTGGGGCCAACGTCCTGACTTTC.

The V gene is TRBV6-1, the J gene TRBJ1-4, with D possibly TRBD1 on 6 matching bases. The germline CDR1 and CDR2 sequences are MNHNS and SASEGT. The CDR3 runs to 13 residues. Trimming stripped 5 bases from V and 10 bases from J, with 14 bases between. The CDR3 DNA follows: TGTGCCAGCAGTTTAGGGGGAGGGGCAAAACTGTTTTTT. Translated, it gives CASSLGGGAKLFF.

This clonotype was picked up many times. V and J are TRBV29-1 and TRBJ2-1, with 9 bases lining up with TRBD2. The CDR3 consists of 14 residues. In germline, CDR1 is SQVTM, CDR2 ANQGSEA. The ends lost 5 bases at V and 6 bases at J; junction bases unmatched: 8. CDR3 sequence: CSVTLSGSFNEQFF. For the CDR3, the DNA is TGCAGCGTTACTCTTAGCGGGAGTTTCAATGAGCAGTTCTTC.

This chain joins TRBV5-4 and TRBJ2-1, with D perhaps matching TRBD1 (5 bases). In germline, CDR1 is SGHNT, CDR2 YYREEE (reference sequence). The length of the CDR3 is 15 residues. Trimming shortened V by 4 bases and J by 6 bases, and 17 bases separated the two germline ends. CDR3 sequence (DNA): TGTGCCAGCAGCGCATCATCGACAGCTTTCAATGAGCAGTTCTTC. Translation gives CASSASSTAFNEQFF.

This chain connects TRBV7-2 to TRBJ2-7; D gene unclear. The CDR3 length is 14 residues. Germline assignment: CDR1 SGHTA and CDR2 FQGNSA. The V end lost 5 bases, the J end lost 1 base, and 12 bases lay between the germline ends. CDR3 sequence (DNA): TGTGCCAGCAGCAAAGACTGGCAATCCTACGAGCAGTACTTC. This gives the protein CASSKDWQSYEQYF. The complete variable domain, with remaining parts taken from reference TRBV7-2 and TRBJ2-7, reads GAGVSQSPSNKVTEKGKDVELRCDPISGHTALYWYRQSLGQGLEFLIYFQGNSAPDKSGLPSDRFSAERTGGSVSTLTIQRTQQEDSAVYLCASSKDWQSYEQYFGPGTRLTVT.

The chain is built from TRBV7-2 and TRBJ2-5; D might be TRBD2 (6 bases). V lost 0 bases, J lost 11 bases, and 22 bases lay in between. CDR3 length: 16 amino acids. The germline CDR1 and CDR2 sequences are SGHTA and FQGNSA. CDR3 in amino acids: CASSLAGSRRGNEQYF. DNA for the CDR3: TGTGCCAGCAGCTTAGCGGGCAGCCGGAGGGGCAATGAGCAGTACTTC. Using reference TRBV7-2 and TRBJ2-5 for the parts outside the CDR3, the full variable domain is GAGVSQSPSNKVTEKGKDVELRCDPISGHTALYWYRQSLGQGLEFLIYFQGNSAPDKSGLPSDRFSAERTGGSVSTLTIQRTQQEDSAVYLCASSLAGSRRGNEQYFGPGTRLLVL.

This clonotype was seen a handful of times. The V call is TRBV5-1, the J call TRBJ1-2; 8 nucleotides line up with TRBD1. The CDR3 contains 15 residues. The V gene end was trimmed by 0 bases and the J gene end by 4 bases; junction bases not matched to a gene: 5. CDR1 is SGHRS, CDR2 YFSETQ, per germline. The chain's CDR3 is CASSLDAGGGYGYTF. CDR3 DNA: TGCGCCAGCAGCTTGGATGCAGGGGGCGGCTATGGCTACACCTTC.

The J gene is TRBJ2-6, the V gene TRBV4-2; possibly TRBD1 for D (5 bases). CDR1 and CDR2 from the germline V gene are LGHNA and YNFKEQ. Trimming removed 1 base at V and 0 bases at J, with 10 bases between. The CDR3 extends over 17 amino acids. This CDR3 is CASSQVARASGANVLTF. CDR3 nucleotides: TGTGCCAGCAGCCAAGTAGCCAGGGCCTCTGGGGCCAACGTCCTGACTTTC.

The chain carries TRBV7-3 and TRBJ2-3; 8 bases fit TRBD2. V shed 4 bases and J 0 bases; nucleotides not matched to a gene: 12. Germline loops: CDR1 SGHTA, CDR2 FQGTGA. CDR3 length equals 18 residues. CDR3 DNA: TGTGCCAGCAGCTCCGGAGGGGCGGGGGGTATAAGCACAGATACGCAGTATTTT. Protein product: CASSSGGAGGISTDTQYF.

CDR3 amino acids: CSVYVGGGANVLTF. The CDR3 DNA follows: TGCAGTGTATACGTGGGGGGGGGCGCCAACGTCCTGACTTTC. This rearrangement joins TRBV29-1 to TRBJ2-6; TRBD2 is a possible D gene (7 bases). CDR3 length equals 14 residues. Germline lookup yields CDR1 SQVTM and CDR2 ANQGSEA.

This CDR3 is CASEIGFAYEQYF. The CDR3 nucleotides are TGTGCCAGCGAGATAGGGTTCGCATACGAGCAGTACTTC. The V call is TRBV2, the J call TRBJ2-7; D is unresolved. V lost 8 bases and J lost 4, with 15 bases in between. The V gene's germline CDR1 is SNHLY and CDR2 FYNNEI. The CDR3 length is 13 residues.

A few counts support this clonotype. The gene calls are TRBV24-1 and TRBJ2-1; 9 bases align to TRBD2. CDR1 is KGHDR, CDR2 SFDVKD, per germline. V gave up 2 bases and J gave up 3 bases; unmatched junction bases: 4. This CDR3 has 16 amino acids. Written as DNA, the CDR3 is TGTGCCACCAGTGATTCTCCGACTAGCGGCTACAATGAGCAGTTCTTC. Its protein is CATSDSPTSGYNEQFF.

In this sample, this clonotype turned up a few times. The V and J genes are TRBV7-2 and TRBJ2-7, with unresolved D. The V gene's germline CDR1 is SGHTA and CDR2 FQGNSA. The V end was cut by 5 bases, the J end by 5 bases, with 19 bases between. The CDR3 is 15 residues long. Here the CDR3 reads CASSRNRMGKDEQYF. DNA for the CDR3: TGTGCCAGCAGCCGCAACCGGATGGGAAAGGACGAGCAGTACTTC.

The V call is TRBV4-3, the J call TRBJ2-1, with TRBD1 matching over 9 bases. The CDR3 runs 16 residues. Per germline, CDR1 LGHNA and CDR2 YSLEER. J gave up 3 bases and V 1 base, and 4 bases lay outside the gene matches. CDR3 sequence reads: CASSQANRGLYNEQFF. The CDR3 region has the DNA TGCGCCAGCAGCCAAGCCAACAGGGGGCTCTACAATGAGCAGTTCTTC.